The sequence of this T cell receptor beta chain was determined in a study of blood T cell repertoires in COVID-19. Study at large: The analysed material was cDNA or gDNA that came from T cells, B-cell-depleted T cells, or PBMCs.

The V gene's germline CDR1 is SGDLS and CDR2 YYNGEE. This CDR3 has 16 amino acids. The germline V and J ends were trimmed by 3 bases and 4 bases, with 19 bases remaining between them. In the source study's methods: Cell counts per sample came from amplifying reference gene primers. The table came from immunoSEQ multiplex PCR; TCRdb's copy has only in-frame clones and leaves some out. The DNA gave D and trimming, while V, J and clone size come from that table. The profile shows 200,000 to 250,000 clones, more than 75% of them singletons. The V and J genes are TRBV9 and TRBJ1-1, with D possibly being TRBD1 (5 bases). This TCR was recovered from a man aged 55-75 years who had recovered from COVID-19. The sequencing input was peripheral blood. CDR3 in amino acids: CASSEGPAGGSTEAFF. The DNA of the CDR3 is TGTGCCAGCAGCGAGGGACCTGCGGGGGGTAGCACTGAAGCTTTCTTT.